This T cell receptor (beta chain) was captured by sequencing in a study of cytomegalovirus exposure and HLA in healthy donors. Study information: Earlier work reported 117 million unique TCR beta sequences from about 200 million T cells.

The PCR employed 60 Vbeta primers together with 13 Jbeta primers. This table comes from immunoSEQ multiplex PCR, and its TCRdb copy is limited to in-frame clones, with some not included. Of around 200,000 clones listed, roughly 82% are singletons. The CDR3 is made up of 15 amino acids. Germline V lookup: CDR1 MNHEY, CDR2 SVGAGI. The V and J ends lost 6 bases and 4 bases respectively, with 16 bases between them. On this clone itself: No antigen is known for it.

Overall study results and limits: Reportedly, diagnosis of cytomegalovirus status by the classifier showed high specificity and sensitivity. A later analysis linked a missense variant in DCLRE1C to the trimming of TCR beta V and J genes. The study flagged approximately 180 TCR beta chains as cytomegalovirus-associated.

This chain uses TRBV6-5 with TRBJ1-5, with D tentatively TRBD1 (6 bases). Sequencing used PBMCs. The clonotype was recovered from a woman between 50 and 59 years old in good health and CMV-seropositive. CDR3 nucleotide sequence: TGTGCCAGCAGCCCCGGCAGGGGTCGAAATCAGCCCCAGCATTTT. Translated, it gives CASSPGRGRNQPQHF.